This T cell receptor (beta chain) appears in the sequencing data of a study of blood T cell repertoires in COVID-19. For the study at large: The origin of the acute and convalescent COVID-19 samples was the United States, Italy and Spain. T cells, B-cell-depleted T cells, or PBMCs provided the cDNA or gDNA that served as material.

After removal of 5 bases from V and 7 bases from J, the junction contained 9 bases not matched to a gene. CDR3 size: 14 residues. CDR1 and CDR2 (germline): LNHDA, SQIVND (reference sequence). Enrolled during active infection, Seattle patients were then followed longitudinally. Authors' processing steps: Amplification from reference gene primers served as the basis for estimated nucleated cell counts. TCRdb keeps only in-frame clones here, not all; method: immunoSEQ multiplex PCR. That table gives V, J and clone size, and the DNA gave D and trimming. The sample contains about 120,000 clones, about 90% of which appear only once.

The source material was peripheral blood. The gene calls are TRBV19 and TRBJ1-1; 8 nucleotides line up with TRBD1. This sequence originates from a woman in her fifties or sixties with COVID-19, enrolled during active disease. The CDR3 nucleotides read TGTGCCAGTAGTTTTCGGACAGGGACAATTGAAGCTTTCTTT. It codes for CASSFRTGTIEAFF.